Following are 9 T cell receptor beta chains from one sample sequenced in a study of T-cell memory formation after mild COVID-19. TCRdb reprocessed the 5' RACE reads with MiXCR, giving one entry per CDR3 protein. The sample holds just under 550,000 distinct CDR3 sequences, around 21% seen once. The sequencing sample was made of PBMCs or a T cell subset sorted from them (not recorded which). These receptor sequences come from an adult woman who had mild COVID-19 (a few samples of this study predate the infection). Cell type and time point are not known.

The gene calls are TRBV11-3 and TRBJ2-2; no clear D gene. Germline V lookup: CDR1 SGHNT, CDR2 YENEEA. The CDR3 covers 11 residues. V was trimmed by 3 bases and J by 9 bases, leaving 5 bases between them. This CDR3 is CASSFVRELFF. In nucleotides, the CDR3 is TGTGCCAGCAGCTTCGTGCGGGAGCTGTTTTTT.

This clonotype was counted a few times. The chain joins TRBV9 to TRBJ1-5; the match to TRBD1 covers 9 bases. J gave up 7 bases and V 0 bases, and 5 bases lay outside the gene matches. Germline assignment: CDR1 SGDLS and CDR2 YYNGEE. This CDR3 is built from 15 residues. This CDR3 reads CASSVAGDRAQPQHF. The DNA of the CDR3 is TGTGCCAGCAGCGTAGCTGGGGACAGGGCACAGCCCCAGCATTTT.

This clonotype has only a few counts. This chain uses TRBV5-1 with TRBJ1-4; the D gene is possibly TRBD1 (5 bases). The CDR3 spans 13 residues. V lost 7 bases and J lost 7, with 14 bases in between. Germline V gives CDR1 SGHRS, CDR2 YFSETQ. Here the CDR3 reads CASRAGPGEKLFF. The DNA of the CDR3 is TGCGCCAGCCGGGCGGGGCCGGGTGAAAAACTGTTTTTT.

This clonotype appeared a few times. The chain joins TRBV7-2 to TRBJ2-7, with TRBD1 as a possible D gene (6 bases). The ends were cut back, 4 bases at V and 6 bases at J, with 13 bases in the middle. This CDR3 is 13 amino acids long. The germline V gene has CDR1 SGHTA and CDR2 FQGNSA. DNA for the CDR3: TGTGCCAGCAGCTATCGGGTACAGGGCGAGCAGTACTTC. Its protein product is CASSYRVQGEQYF.

The chain joins TRBV5-1 to TRBJ2-3, with D possibly TRBD2 on 5 matching bases. Germline V gives CDR1 SGHRS, CDR2 YFSETQ. This CDR3 has 15 amino acids. The V and J ends lost 1 base and 5 bases respectively, with 14 bases between them. DNA for the CDR3: TGCGCCAGCAGCTTGAGGGAGCTTAAGATAGATACGCAGTATTTT. It codes for CASSLRELKIDTQYF.

In its sample, this clonotype was seen a few times. This rearrangement joins TRBV12-3 or TRBV12-4 to TRBJ2-3; the D is unclear. The length of the CDR3 is 17 residues. Between the trimmed V and J ends, which lost 7 bases and 0 bases, there was a span of 20 bases. Written as DNA, the CDR3 is TGTGCCAGCACCTCACGCTTCCAAGCGACTAGCACAGATACGCAGTATTTT. This translates into CASTSRFQATSTDTQYF.

This clonotype was seen repeatedly, ten times or more. This rearrangement joins TRBV18 to TRBJ2-7; D tentatively fits TRBD1 or TRBD2 (5 bases each). The ends were cut back, 0 bases at V and 4 bases at J, with 16 bases in the middle. CDR1 and CDR2 from the germline V gene are KGHSH and LQKENI. The CDR3 runs 16 residues. The CDR3 DNA sequence: TGTGCCAGCTCACCACCAGGGACGGATGTCCTGTACGAGCAGTACTTC. It codes for CASSPPGTDVLYEQYF.

This clonotype was detected a few times. The chain joins TRBV9 to TRBJ2-2; 9 nucleotides line up with TRBD1. V lost 4 bases to trimming and J lost 7 bases; unmatched junction nucleotides: 8. The CDR3 is 15 residues long. Germline assignment: CDR1 SGDLS and CDR2 YYNGEE. CDR3 DNA sequence: TGTGCCAGCAGCCCCCGGGACAGGGCCTTCGGGGAGCTGTTTTTT. Amino acids: CASSPRDRAFGELFF.

This clonotype has a handful of counts. This CDR3 reads CSAWLRADTQYF. The CDR3 DNA reads TGCAGTGCTTGGTTGCGCGCAGATACGCAGTATTTT. The rearrangement links TRBV20-1 to TRBJ2-3; no clear D. This CDR3 has 12 amino acids. Germline lookup yields CDR1 DFQATT and CDR2 SNEGSKA (reference sequence). The V end lost 5 bases, the J end lost 4 bases, and 10 bases lay between the germline ends.